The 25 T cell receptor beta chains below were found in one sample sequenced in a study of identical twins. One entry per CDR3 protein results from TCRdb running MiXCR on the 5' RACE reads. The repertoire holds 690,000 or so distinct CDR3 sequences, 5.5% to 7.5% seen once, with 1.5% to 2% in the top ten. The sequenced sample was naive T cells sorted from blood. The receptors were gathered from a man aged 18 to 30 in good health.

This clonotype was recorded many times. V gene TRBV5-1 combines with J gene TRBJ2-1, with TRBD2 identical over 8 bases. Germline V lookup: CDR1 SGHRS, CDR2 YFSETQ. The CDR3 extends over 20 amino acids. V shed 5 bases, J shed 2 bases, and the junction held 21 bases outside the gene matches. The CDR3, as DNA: TGCGCCAGCAGTGATCCCCTCTCGGGAGGGCGGGAGGCCACCTACAATGAGCAGTTCTTC. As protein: CASSDPLSGGREATYNEQFF.

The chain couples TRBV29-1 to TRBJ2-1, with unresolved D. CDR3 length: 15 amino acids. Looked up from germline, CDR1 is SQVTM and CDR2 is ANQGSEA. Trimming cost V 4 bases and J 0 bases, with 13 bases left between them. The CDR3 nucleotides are TGCAGCGTTGGTTTTGGCGGCAACTCCTACAATGAGCAGTTCTTC. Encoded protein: CSVGFGGNSYNEQFF.

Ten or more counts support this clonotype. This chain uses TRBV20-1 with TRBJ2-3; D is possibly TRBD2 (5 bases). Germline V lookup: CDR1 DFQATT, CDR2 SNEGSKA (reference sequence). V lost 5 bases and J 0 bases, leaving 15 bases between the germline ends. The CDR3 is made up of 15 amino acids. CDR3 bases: TGCAGTGCTCCTAAGACGGGATCTAGCACAGATACGCAGTATTTT. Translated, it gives CSAPKTGSSTDTQYF.

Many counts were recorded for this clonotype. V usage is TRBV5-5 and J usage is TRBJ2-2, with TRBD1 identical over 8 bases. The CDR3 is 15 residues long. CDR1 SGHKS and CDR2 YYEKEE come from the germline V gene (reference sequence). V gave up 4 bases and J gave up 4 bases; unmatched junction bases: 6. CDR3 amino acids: CASSLRDRTTGELFF. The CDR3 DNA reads TGTGCCAGCAGCCTCCGGGACAGGACCACCGGGGAGCTGTTTTTT.

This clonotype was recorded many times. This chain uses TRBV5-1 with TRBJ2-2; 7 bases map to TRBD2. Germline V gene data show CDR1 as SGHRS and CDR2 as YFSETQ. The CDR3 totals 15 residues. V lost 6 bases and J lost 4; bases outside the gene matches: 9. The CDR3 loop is CASIPSGLGTGELFF. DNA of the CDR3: TGCGCCAGCATTCCTAGCGGCCTTGGCACCGGGGAGCTGTTTTTT.

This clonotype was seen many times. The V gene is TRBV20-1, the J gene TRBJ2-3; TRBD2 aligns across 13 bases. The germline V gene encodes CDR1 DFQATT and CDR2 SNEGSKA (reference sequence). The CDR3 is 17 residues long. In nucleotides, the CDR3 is TGCGGGTCAGGACTAGCGGGAGTCGAGGTCAGGACAGATACGCAGTATTTT. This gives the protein CGSGLAGVEVRTDTQYF.

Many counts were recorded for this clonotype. CDR3 protein: CASSTTGIYEQYF. The CDR3 DNA sequence: TGTGCCAGCAGTACGACAGGGATCTACGAGCAGTACTTC. The chain combines TRBV12-3 or TRBV12-4 with TRBJ2-7; 7 nucleotides align to TRBD1. The CDR3 has 13 residues. V trimming: 5 bases; J trimming: 3 bases; junction bases outside the gene matches: 4.

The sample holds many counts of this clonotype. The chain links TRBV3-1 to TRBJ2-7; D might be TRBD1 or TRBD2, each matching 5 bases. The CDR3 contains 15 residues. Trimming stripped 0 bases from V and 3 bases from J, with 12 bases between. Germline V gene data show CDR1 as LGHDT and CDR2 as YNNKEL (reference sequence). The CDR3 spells CASSQDVGTIYEQYF. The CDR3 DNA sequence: TGTGCCAGCAGCCAAGACGTCGGGACGATCTACGAGCAGTACTTC.

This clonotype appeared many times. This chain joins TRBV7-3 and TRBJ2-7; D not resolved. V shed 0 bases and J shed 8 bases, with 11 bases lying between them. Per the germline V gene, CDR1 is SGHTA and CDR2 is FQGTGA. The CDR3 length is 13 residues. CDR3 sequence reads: CASSLTVYSQQYF. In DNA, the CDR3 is TGTGCCAGCAGCTTAACGGTATATTCCCAGCAGTACTTC. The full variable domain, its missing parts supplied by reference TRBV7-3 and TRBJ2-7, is GAGVSQTPSNKVTEKGKYVELRCDPISGHTALYWYRQSLGQGPEFLIYFQGTGAADDSGLPNDRFFAVRPEGSVSTLKIQRTERGDSAVYLCASSLTVYSQQYFGPGTRLTVT.

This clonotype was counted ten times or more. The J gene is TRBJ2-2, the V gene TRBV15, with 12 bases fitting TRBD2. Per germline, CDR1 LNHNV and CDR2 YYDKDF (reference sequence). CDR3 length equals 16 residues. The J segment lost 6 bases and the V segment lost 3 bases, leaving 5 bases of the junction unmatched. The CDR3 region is CATSSTSGRFAGELFF. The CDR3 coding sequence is TGTGCCACCAGCAGCACTAGCGGGAGGTTTGCCGGGGAGCTGTTTTTT.

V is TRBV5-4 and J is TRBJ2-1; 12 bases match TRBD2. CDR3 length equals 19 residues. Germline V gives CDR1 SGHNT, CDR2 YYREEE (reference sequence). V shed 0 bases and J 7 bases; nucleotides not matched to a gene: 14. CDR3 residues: CASSLGASGRATLSNEQFF. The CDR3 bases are TGTGCCAGCAGCTTGGGGGCTAGCGGGAGGGCCACACTGTCAAATGAGCAGTTCTTC.

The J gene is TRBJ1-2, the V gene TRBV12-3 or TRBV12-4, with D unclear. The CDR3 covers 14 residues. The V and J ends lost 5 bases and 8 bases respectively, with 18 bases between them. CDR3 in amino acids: CASSPPGGLGGYTF. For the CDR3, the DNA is TGTGCCAGCAGTCCCCCCGGAGGGTTGGGCGGCTACACCTTC.

Here the CDR3 reads CASSFPGTGCEEQYV. CDR3 nucleotides: TGTGCCAGCAGTTTCCCCGGGACAGGGTGTGAGGAGCAGTACGTC. The chain links TRBV12-3 or TRBV12-4 to TRBJ2-7, with TRBD1 matching 9 bases. Trimming took 3 bases from V and 7 from J; bases not matched to a gene: 10. The CDR3 runs to 15 residues.

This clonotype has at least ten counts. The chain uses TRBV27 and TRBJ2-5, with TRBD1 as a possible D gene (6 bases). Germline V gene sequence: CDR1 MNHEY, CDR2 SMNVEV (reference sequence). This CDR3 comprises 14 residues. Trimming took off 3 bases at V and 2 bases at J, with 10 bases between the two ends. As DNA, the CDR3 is TGTGCCAGCAGTTTTGGGGGCTATCAAGAGACCCAGTACTTC. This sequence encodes CASSFGGYQETQYF.

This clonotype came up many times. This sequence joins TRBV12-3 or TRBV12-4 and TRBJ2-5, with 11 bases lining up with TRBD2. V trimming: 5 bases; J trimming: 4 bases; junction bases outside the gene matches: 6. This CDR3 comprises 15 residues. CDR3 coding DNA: TGTGCCAGCAGTCCGGTAGCGGGAGGGCCAGAGACCCAGTACTTC. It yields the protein CASSPVAGGPETQYF.

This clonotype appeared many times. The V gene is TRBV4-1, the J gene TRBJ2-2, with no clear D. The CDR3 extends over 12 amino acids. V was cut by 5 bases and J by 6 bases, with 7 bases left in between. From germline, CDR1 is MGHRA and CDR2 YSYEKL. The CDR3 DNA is TGCGCCAGCAGCTATCCGGCCGGGGAGCTGTTTTTT. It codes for CASSYPAGELFF.

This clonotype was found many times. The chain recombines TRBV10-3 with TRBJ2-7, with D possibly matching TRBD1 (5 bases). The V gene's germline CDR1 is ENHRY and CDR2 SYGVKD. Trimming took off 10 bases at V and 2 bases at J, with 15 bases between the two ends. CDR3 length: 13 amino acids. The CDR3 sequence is CATRDQGTYEQYV. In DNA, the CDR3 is TGTGCCACCCGCGACCAGGGAACCTACGAGCAGTACGTC.

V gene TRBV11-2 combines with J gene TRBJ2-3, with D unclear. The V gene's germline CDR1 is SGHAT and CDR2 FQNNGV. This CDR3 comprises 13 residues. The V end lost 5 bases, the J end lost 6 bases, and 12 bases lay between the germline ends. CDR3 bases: TGTGCCAGCAGCCCTATTAAAAGGGATACGCAGTATTTT. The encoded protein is CASSPIKRDTQYF.

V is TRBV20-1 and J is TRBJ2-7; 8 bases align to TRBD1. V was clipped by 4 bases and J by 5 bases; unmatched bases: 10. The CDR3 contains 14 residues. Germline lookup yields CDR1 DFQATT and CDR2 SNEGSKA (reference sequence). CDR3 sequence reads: CSAMGATGDHEQYF. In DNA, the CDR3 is TGCAGTGCTATGGGCGCGACAGGGGACCACGAGCAGTACTTC.

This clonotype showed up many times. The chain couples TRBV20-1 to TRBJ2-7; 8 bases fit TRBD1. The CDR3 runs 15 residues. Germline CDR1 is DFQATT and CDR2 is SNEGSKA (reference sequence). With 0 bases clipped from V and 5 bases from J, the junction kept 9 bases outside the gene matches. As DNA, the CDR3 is TGCAGTGCTAGAGATCGTGACAGGGGTATCCACGAGCAGTACTTC. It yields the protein CSARDRDRGIHEQYF.

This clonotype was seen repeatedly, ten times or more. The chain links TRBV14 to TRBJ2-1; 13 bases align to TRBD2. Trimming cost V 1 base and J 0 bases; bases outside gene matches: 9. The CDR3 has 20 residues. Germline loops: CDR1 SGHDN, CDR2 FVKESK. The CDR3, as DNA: TGTGCCAGCAGCCAAGTAAAAATGGGGACTAGCGGGATCTCCTACAATGAGCAGTTCTTC. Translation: CASSQVKMGTSGISYNEQFF.

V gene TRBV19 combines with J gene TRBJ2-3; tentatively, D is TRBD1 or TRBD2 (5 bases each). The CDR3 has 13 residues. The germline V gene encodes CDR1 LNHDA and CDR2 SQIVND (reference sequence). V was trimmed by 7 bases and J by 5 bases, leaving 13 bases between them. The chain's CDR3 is CASTRDHRDTQYF. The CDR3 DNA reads TGTGCCAGTACGAGGGACCACAGAGATACGCAGTATTTT.

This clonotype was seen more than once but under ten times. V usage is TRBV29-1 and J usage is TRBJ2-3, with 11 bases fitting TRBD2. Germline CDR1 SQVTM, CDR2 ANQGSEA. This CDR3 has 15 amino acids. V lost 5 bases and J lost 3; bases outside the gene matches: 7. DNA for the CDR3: TGCAGCGTTCTCAGACTAGCGGGACAGACAGATACGCAGTATTTT. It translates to CSVLRLAGQTDTQYF.

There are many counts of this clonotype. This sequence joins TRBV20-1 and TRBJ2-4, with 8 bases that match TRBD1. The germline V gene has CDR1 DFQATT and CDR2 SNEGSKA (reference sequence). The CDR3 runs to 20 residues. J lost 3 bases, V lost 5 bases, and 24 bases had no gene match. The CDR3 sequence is CSASTTADRGSLRSKNIQYF. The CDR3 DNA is TGCAGTGCTTCCACCACTGCTGACAGGGGAAGCCTTAGGAGCAAAAACATTCAGTACTTC.

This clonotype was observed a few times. The CDR3 nucleotides read TGTGCCAGCAGCTCCAGCGGGCCAGGCTATGGCTACACCTTC. The encoded protein is CASSSSGPGYGYTF. The chain uses TRBV11-2 and TRBJ1-2; no clear D gene. The germline V and J ends were trimmed by 4 bases and 4 bases, with 13 bases remaining between them. CDR1 SGHAT and CDR2 FQNNGV come from the germline V gene. CDR3 length equals 14 residues.